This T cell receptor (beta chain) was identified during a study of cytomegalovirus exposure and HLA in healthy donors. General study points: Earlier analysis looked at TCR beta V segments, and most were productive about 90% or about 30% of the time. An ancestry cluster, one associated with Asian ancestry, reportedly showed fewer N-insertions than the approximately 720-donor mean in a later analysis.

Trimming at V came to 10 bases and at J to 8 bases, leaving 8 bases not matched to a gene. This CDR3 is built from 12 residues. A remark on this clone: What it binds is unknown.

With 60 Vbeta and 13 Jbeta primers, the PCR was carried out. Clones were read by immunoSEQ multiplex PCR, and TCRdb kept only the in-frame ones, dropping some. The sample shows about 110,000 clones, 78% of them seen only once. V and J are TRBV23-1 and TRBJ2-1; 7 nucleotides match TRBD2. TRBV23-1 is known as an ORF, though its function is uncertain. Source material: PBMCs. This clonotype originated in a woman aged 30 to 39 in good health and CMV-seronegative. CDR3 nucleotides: TGCGCCAACAGAGCGGGAACCCATGAGCAGTTCTTC. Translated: CANRAGTHEQFF.